A selection of T cell receptor beta chains follows, all from one sample in a study of sequential checkpoint blockade in melanoma. Clones were sequenced by immunoSEQ multiplex PCR, and TCRdb holds only the in-frame ones, with some missing. The sample yields about 28,000 clones, approximately 88% seen once. Material: CD8+ T cells sorted from blood (inferred from file names), obtained from a patient given nivolumab and ipilimumab in sequence. All receptors come from a human donor with melanoma. CDR3s include the opening cysteine and the closing phenylalanine or tryptophan. D genes are given only for firm matches. Only some rows state a clone size, as once, few, many or a class for expanded clones.

v_gene	abundance	j_gene	d_gene	CDR3nt	CDR3aa
TRBV10-3	few	TRBJ1-2	-	TGTGCCATCAGTGAGAGGCAGGGCGACTATGGCTACACCTTC	CAISERQGDYGYTF
TRBV7-9	-	TRBJ2-1	TRBD2	TGTGCCAGCAGCCCCGGAGCTAGCGGTTACAATGAGCAGTTCTTC	CASSPGASGYNEQFF
TRBV7-9	-	TRBJ1-6	-	TGTGCCAGCAGCCCCCCCGGCAGGGCCAATTCACCCCTCCACTTT	CASSPPGRANSPLHF
TRBV11-2	-	TRBJ1-6	-	TGTGCCAGCAGCTTACTCAGGGGAGTATCCTTCGTTAATTCACCCCTCCACTTT	CASSLLRGVSFVNSPLHF
TRBV9	-	TRBJ2-5	TRBD2	TGTGCCAGCAGCGTAGCGGGGGGGACCGCTGGGACCCAGTACTTC	CASSVAGGTAGTQYF
TRBV18	-	TRBJ2-7	-	TGTGCCAGCTCCCCGCGGGAAGAAGAGCAGTACTTC	CASSPREEEQYF
TRBV29-1	once	TRBJ1-1	-	TGCAGCGTTGTACGGGGTACCGGTGTCACTGAAGCTTTCTTT	CSVVRGTGVTEAFF
TRBV7-9	-	TRBJ1-1	TRBD1	TGTGCCAGCAGCTTAGATTGGCAGGGGGCTTTTCGCACTGAAGCTTTCTTT	CASSLDWQGAFRTEAFF
TRBV15	-	TRBJ2-3	TRBD2	TGTGCCACCAGCAGAGGGACTAGCGGGAACCCAGATACGCAGTATTTT	CATSRGTSGNPDTQYF
TRBV27	-	TRBJ1-5	-	TGTGCCAGCAGGGCGGGGCTTAGCAATCAGCCCCAGCATTTT	CASRAGLSNQPQHF
TRBV9	-	TRBJ1-4	-	TGTGCCAGCAGCGCTTTCGGGGCAACTAATGAAAAACTGTTTTTT	CASSAFGATNEKLFF
TRBV18	-	TRBJ2-2	TRBD2	TGTGCCAGCTCACCACCCGGGGGGGCCTCCACCGGGGAGCTGTTTTTT	CASSPPGGASTGELFF
TRBV7-9	-	TRBJ2-1	-	TGTGCCAGCAGCACCGGGTTTGCGTCCTACAATGAGCAGTTCTTC	CASSTGFASYNEQFF
TRBV29-1	-	TRBJ1-2	-	TGCAGCGTCCTCCGTGCAGGGCATGGCTACACCTTC	CSVLRAGHGYTF
TRBV27	-	TRBJ2-7	-	TGTGCCAGCAGTTTATATGACAAATACTACGAGCAGTACTTC	CASSLYDKYYEQYF
TRBV9	-	TRBJ2-7	TRBD1	TGTGCCAGCAGCGTAGAAGGGACAGGCTCCTACGAGCAGTACTTC	CASSVEGTGSYEQYF
TRBV25-1	-	TRBJ1-4	-	TGTGCCAGCAGTGAACTGTCACAGGGAACTAATGAAAAACTGTTTTTT	CASSELSQGTNEKLFF
TRBV4-3	-	TRBJ2-3	TRBD2	TGCGCCAGCAGCCGAGACGGACCTGGAGCGGGAGGAACAGATACGCAGTATTTT	CASSRDGPGAGGTDTQYF
TRBV7-6	-	TRBJ1-2	-	TGTGCCAGCACCAACTCGGGGTGGGATGGCTACACCTTC	CASTNSGWDGYTF
TRBV5-6	-	TRBJ2-5	-	TGTGCCAGCAGCCCCATAGCCATAGAGACTCAGTACTTC	CASSPIAIETQYF
TRBV9	-	TRBJ2-7	-	TGTGCCAGCAGCGTAGGGGACACGTACTACGAGCAGTACTTC	CASSVGDTYYEQYF
TRBV9	-	TRBJ2-3	TRBD1	TGTGCCAGCAGCGTAGCCCCCCAGGGGGTCAACACAGATACGCAGTATTTT	CASSVAPQGVNTDTQYF
TRBV5-6	-	TRBJ1-2	-	TGTGCCAGCAGCACCGAGGGGGGGGCCAGCTATGGCTACACCTTC	CASSTEGGASYGYTF
TRBV5-4	-	TRBJ2-2	-	TGTGCCAGCAGCCCGACGGCGGGGACCGGGGAGCTGTTTTTT	CASSPTAGTGELFF
TRBV5-4	-	TRBJ2-2	-	TGTGCCAGCAGCCCAGGGTGGGAACACACCGGGGAGCTGTTTTTT	CASSPGWEHTGELFF
TRBV7-2	-	TRBJ2-2	TRBD1	TGTGCCAGCAGCGAGGGGGCCGGGACCGGGGAGCTGTTTTTT	CASSEGAGTGELFF
TRBV27	-	TRBJ2-7	-	TGTGCCAGCAGTTTCCTATCCTCTTCTTACGAGCAGTACTTC	CASSFLSSSYEQYF
TRBV15	-	TRBJ1-1	TRBD1	TGTGCCACCAGCGCCCGGGACAGGGCGAACACTGAAGCTTTCTTT	CATSARDRANTEAFF
TRBV4-3	-	TRBJ1-2	-	TGCGCCAGCAGCCAAGAGGTACGCCAGGGCGTTGGCTACACCTTC	CASSQEVRQGVGYTF
TRBV4-1	-	TRBJ1-4	TRBD1	TGCGCCAGCAGCCCCCCGGGAACAGGGGCGGGTGAAAAACTGTTTTTT	CASSPPGTGAGEKLFF
TRBV7-9	-	TRBJ2-7	TRBD1	TGTGCCAGCAGCTCCCCGGACAGGGCAAAATACGAGCAGTACTTC	CASSSPDRAKYEQYF
TRBV5-6	-	TRBJ2-1	TRBD1	TGTGCCAGCAGCACCCAGACAGGGCTATCCCCCTACAATGAGCAGTTCTTC	CASSTQTGLSPYNEQFF
TRBV9	-	TRBJ1-1	TRBD1	TGTGCCAGCAGCGTAGGCAGGGGGGCTGAAGCTTTCTTT	CASSVGRGAEAFF
TRBV4-3	-	TRBJ2-7	TRBD1	TGCGCCAGCAGCCCTTCTAGACAGGGTGAATACGAGCAGTACTTC	CASSPSRQGEYEQYF
TRBV10-1	-	TRBJ1-5	-	TGCGCCAGCAGTGAGGGGCCAAATCAGCCCCAGCATTTT	CASSEGPNQPQHF
TRBV7-2	-	TRBJ1-5	TRBD1	TGTGCCAGCAGCTTAGGGACAGGGCAGCCCCAGCATTTT	CASSLGTGQPQHF
TRBV30	once	TRBJ1-2	-	TGTGCCTGGGGACTACAGGACGCGGGTGGCTACACCTTC	CAWGLQDAGGYTF
TRBV27	-	TRBJ2-7	-	TGTGCCAGCAGTTCCTCCCCCTACGAGCAGTACTTC	CASSSSPYEQYF
TRBV27	-	TRBJ1-1	TRBD1	TGTGCCAGCAGTCCGAGGACAGGGGGTGGCACTGAAGCTTTCTTT	CASSPRTGGGTEAFF
TRBV5-6	-	TRBJ1-5	-	TGTGCCAGCAGCTTAGTCGGGTCGGGGCAGCCCCAGCATTTT	CASSLVGSGQPQHF
TRBV19	once	TRBJ1-1	-	TGTGCCAGTAGTATAGCGGCAGGGTTTTCCACTGAAGCTTTCTTT	CASSIAAGFSTEAFF
TRBV28	-	TRBJ2-1	TRBD1	TGTGCCAGCAGTTTGTATAGGACAGGGGGGTACAATGAGCAGTTCTTC	CASSLYRTGGYNEQFF
TRBV5-6	-	TRBJ2-7	-	TGTGCCAGCAGCTTGGCCGCTGGCCGCGAGCAGTACTTC	CASSLAAGREQYF
TRBV7-9	once	TRBJ2-4	TRBD1	TGTGCCAGCAGCGGGACAGGCGGAAACATTCAGTACTTC	CASSGTGGNIQYF
TRBV4-2	-	TRBJ2-1	TRBD2	TGTGCCAGCAGCTGGACGGGGGGGGTGAGTGCTGAGCAGTTCTTC	CASSWTGGVSAEQFF
TRBV15	-	TRBJ1-4	-	TGTGCCACCAGCCAACCAGGGGTTCGTACTGAAAAACTGTTTTTT	CATSQPGVRTEKLFF
TRBV6-5	-	TRBJ1-2	-	TGTGCCAGCAGTTATGATGACTCCTCTAACTATGGCTACACCTTC	CASSYDDSSNYGYTF
TRBV9	-	TRBJ1-1	-	TGTGCCAGCAGCGTAGGAGGCAGCCCAAGAACTGAAGCTTTCTTT	CASSVGGSPRTEAFF
TRBV6-1	-	TRBJ2-4	TRBD1	TGTGCCAGCATGGGGACAGCAGCCAAAAACATTCAGTACTTC	CASMGTAAKNIQYF
TRBV6-6	-	TRBJ2-3	TRBD2	TGTGCCAGCAGTTACAGCGGGGGGGTAGATACGCAGTATTTT	CASSYSGGVDTQYF
TRBV29-1	-	TRBJ2-1	TRBD1	TGCAGCATGACAGGGGGCGCCTTCGGTGAGCAGTTCTTC	CSMTGGAFGEQFF
TRBV29-1	-	TRBJ2-7	TRBD1	TGCAGCGTTGAAGAGGGACAGGGTTACGAGCAGTACTTC	CSVEEGQGYEQYF
TRBV7-6	-	TRBJ2-3	TRBD2	TGTGCCAGCAGCTCTGGGGTGGGGACTACCACAGATACGCAGTATTTT	CASSSGVGTTTDTQYF